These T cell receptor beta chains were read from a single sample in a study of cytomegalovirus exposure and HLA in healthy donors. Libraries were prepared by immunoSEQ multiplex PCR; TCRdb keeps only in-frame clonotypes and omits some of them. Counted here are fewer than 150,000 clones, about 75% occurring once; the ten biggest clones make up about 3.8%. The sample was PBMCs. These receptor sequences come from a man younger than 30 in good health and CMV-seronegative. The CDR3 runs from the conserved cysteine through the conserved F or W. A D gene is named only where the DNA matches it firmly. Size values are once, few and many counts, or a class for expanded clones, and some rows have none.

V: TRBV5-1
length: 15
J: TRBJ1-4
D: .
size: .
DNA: TGCGCCAGCAGCTTGTCGGCGGCAACTAATGAAAAACTGTTTTTT
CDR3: CASSLSAATNEKLFF

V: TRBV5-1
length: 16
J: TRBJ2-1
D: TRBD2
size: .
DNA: TGCGCCAGCAGCCTGAGCGGGACTAGCCGGTACAATGAGCAGTTCTTC
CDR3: CASSLSGTSRYNEQFF

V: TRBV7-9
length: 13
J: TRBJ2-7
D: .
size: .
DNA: TGTGCCAGCAGCCCCGACAGGTCCTACGAGCAGTACTTC
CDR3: CASSPDRSYEQYF

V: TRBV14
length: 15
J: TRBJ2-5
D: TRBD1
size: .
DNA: TGTGCCAGCAGCTTTCACAGGGGGCTTAGGGAGACCCAGTACTTC
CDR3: CASSFHRGLRETQYF

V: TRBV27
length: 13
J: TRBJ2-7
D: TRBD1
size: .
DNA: TGTGCCAGCAGCTCAGGGGGCTCCTACGAGCAGTACTTC
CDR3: CASSSGGSYEQYF

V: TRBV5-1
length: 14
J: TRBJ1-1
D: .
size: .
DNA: TGCGCCAGCAGCTTGGGACAGGTGAACACTGAAGCTTTCTTT
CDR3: CASSLGQVNTEAFF

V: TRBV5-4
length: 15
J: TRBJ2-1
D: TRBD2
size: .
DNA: TGTGCCAGCAGCCCTGGCCAGCGGGGGGCAAATGAGCAGTTCTTC
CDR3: CASSPGQRGANEQFF

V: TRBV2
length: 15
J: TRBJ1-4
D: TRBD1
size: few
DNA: TGTGCCAGCAGCGGGTGGACGGGACAGACAGAAAAACTGTTTTTT
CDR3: CASSGWTGQTEKLFF

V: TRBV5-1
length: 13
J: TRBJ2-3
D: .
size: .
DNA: TGCGCCAGCAGAGCGACGTCCGGGGATACGCAGTATTTT
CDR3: CASRATSGDTQYF

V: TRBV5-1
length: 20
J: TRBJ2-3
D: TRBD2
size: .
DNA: TGCGCCAGCAGCTTCTTCCCGGGACTAGCGGGAGGAGGGGACACAGATACGCAGTATTTT
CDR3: CASSFFPGLAGGGDTDTQYF

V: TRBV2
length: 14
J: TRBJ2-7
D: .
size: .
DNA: TGTGCCAGCAGGCTTACAGGGAATCCGGACGAGCAGTACTTC
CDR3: CASRLTGNPDEQYF

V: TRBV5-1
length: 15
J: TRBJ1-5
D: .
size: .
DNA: TGCGCCAGCAGCTCCGACGGACAGTACAATCAGCCCCAGCATTTT
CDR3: CASSSDGQYNQPQHF

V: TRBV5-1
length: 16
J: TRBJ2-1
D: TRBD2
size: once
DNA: TGCGCCAGCAGCTTGACTAGCGGGGTCTCCTACAATGAGCAGTTCTTC
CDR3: CASSLTSGVSYNEQFF

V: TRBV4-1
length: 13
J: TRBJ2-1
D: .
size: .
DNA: TGCGCCAGCAGCCCGGACAGCAACAATGAGCAGTTCTTC
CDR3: CASSPDSNNEQFF

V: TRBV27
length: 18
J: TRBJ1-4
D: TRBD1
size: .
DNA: TGCCCCGAGCAGAGGCCAGGGGGTAGTGGTGCAACTAATGAAAAACTGTTTTTT
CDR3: CPEQRPGGSGATNEKLFF

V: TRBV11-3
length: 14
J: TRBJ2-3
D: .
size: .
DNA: TGTGCCAGCAGCTTAGCCTCCTACACAGATACGCAGTATTTT
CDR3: CASSLASYTDTQYF

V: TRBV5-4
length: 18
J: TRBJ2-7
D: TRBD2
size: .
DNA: TGTGCCAGCAGCTCCTGGGATCCCCCCAGCGGGGCTTCCTACGAGCAGTACTTC
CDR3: CASSSWDPPSGASYEQYF

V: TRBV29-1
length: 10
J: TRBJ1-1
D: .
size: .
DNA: TGCAGCGTCAGGGGCACTGAAGCTTTCTTT
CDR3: CSVRGTEAFF

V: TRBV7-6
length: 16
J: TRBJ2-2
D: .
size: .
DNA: TGTGCCAGCAGCTTAGATATACAGGCCGACACGGGGGAGCTGTTTTTT
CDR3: CASSLDIQADTGELFF

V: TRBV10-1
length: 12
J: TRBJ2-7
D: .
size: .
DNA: TGCGCCAGCAGTGGTGGCGGCTACGAGCAGTACTTC
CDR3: CASSGGGYEQYF

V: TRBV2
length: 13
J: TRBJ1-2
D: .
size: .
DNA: TGTGCCAGCAGCCCGGTCTCCAGGGATGGCTACACCTTC
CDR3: CASSPVSRDGYTF

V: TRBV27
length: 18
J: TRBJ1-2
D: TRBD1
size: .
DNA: TGTGCCAGCACCTCAACGCAGGGGACAGGGGAGGGCATCTATGGCTACACCTTC
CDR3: CASTSTQGTGEGIYGYTF

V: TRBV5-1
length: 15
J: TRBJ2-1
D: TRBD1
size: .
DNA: TGCGCCAGCTCGTACGACAGGGCGAGTAGGGATGAGCAGTTCTTC
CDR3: CASSYDRASRDEQFF

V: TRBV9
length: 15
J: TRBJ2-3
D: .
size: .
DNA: TGTGCCAGCAGCGTAACCGGGACACCAAGGGATACGCAGTATTTT
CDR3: CASSVTGTPRDTQYF

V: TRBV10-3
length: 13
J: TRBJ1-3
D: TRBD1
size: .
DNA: TGTGCCATCAGGGGGACAGCTGGAAACACCATATATTTT
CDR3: CAIRGTAGNTIYF

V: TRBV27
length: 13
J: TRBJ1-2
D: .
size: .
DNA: TGTGCCAGCAGAACGACAGGACGGTATGGCTACACCTTC
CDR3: CASRTTGRYGYTF

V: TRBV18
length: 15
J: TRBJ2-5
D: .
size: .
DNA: TGTGCCAGCTCACCCTCGCGGGACAGTCCCAAGACCCAGTACTTC
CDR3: CASSPSRDSPKTQYF

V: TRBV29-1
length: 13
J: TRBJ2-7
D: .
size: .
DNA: TGCAGCGTTGTTCACCCGAGCTCCTACGAGCAGTACTTC
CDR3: CSVVHPSSYEQYF

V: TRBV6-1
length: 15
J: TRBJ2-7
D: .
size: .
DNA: TGTGCCAGCAGTGAAGCCTCAGGGGCCTCCTACGAGCAGTACTTC
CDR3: CASSEASGASYEQYF

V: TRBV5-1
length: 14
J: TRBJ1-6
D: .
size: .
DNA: TGCGCCAGCAGCTTGGGTCAGGGTTTTTCACCCCTCCACTTT
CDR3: CASSLGQGFSPLHF

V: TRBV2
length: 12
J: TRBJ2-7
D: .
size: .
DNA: TGTGCCAGCAGTTCCGACTCCCACGAGCAGTACTTC
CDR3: CASSSDSHEQYF

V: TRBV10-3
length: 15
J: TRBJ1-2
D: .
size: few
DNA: TGTGCCATCAGTGAGGGGGACATTTCGGCCTATGGCTACACCTTC
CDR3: CAISEGDISAYGYTF

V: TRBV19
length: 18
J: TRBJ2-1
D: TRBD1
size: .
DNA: TGTGCCAGTAGTCTCAGAGTCGCGGGACAGGGGGAATACAATGAGCAGTTCTTC
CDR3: CASSLRVAGQGEYNEQFF

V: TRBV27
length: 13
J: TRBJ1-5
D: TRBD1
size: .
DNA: TGTGCCAGCGGACCAGGGGGGCCGAGGCCCCAGCATTTT
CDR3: CASGPGGPRPQHF

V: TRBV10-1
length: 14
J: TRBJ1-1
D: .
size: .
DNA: TGCGCCAGCAGTGAAGGACAGACGAACACTGAAGCTTTCTTT
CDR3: CASSEGQTNTEAFF

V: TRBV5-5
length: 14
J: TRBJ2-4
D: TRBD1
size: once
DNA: TGTGCCAGCAGCTTGACAGGGGGGAAAAACATTCAGTACTTC
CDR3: CASSLTGGKNIQYF

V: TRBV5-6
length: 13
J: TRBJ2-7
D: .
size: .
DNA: TGTGCTAGCAGCTTCGCGGAATCCTACGAGCAGTACTTC
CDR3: CASSFAESYEQYF

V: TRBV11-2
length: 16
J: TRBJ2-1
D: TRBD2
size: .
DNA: TGTGCCAGCAGCCCGCTAGCGGGAGGGCAAGACAATGAGCAGTTCTTC
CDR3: CASSPLAGGQDNEQFF

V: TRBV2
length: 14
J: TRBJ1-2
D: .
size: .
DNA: TGTGCCAGCACTACCGGGACAACTAACTATGGCTACACCTTC
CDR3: CASTTGTTNYGYTF

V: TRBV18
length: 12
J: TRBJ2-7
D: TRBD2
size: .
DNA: TGTGCCAGCTCACTGGGGACTAGCGAGCAGTACTTC
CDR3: CASSLGTSEQYF

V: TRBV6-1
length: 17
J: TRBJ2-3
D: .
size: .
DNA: TGTGCCAGCAGTGAACAGTACCTAGCGAGCTCCACAGATACGCAGTATTTT
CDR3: CASSEQYLASSTDTQYF

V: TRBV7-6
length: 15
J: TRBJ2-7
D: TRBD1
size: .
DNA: TGTGCCAGCAGCGCAGTAACAGGGGGCGGCTACGAGCAGTACTTC
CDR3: CASSAVTGGGYEQYF

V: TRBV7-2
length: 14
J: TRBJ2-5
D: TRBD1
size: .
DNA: TGTGCCAGCAGCCCGGTGGACAGGAGAGAGACCCAGTACTTC
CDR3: CASSPVDRRETQYF

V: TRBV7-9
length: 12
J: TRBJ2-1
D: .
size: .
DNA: TGTTCCAGCAGCAGGACTCACCATGAGCAGTTCTTC
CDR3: CSSSRTHHEQFF

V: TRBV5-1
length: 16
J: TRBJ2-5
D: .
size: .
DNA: TGCGCCAGCAGCTTGTTCGGGGGGACAAACCAAGAGACCCAGTACTTC
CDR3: CASSLFGGTNQETQYF

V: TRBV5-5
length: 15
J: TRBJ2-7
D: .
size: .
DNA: TGTGCCAGCAGCTTGGATGATAGCGAGTCGGGCGAGCAGTACTTC
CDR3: CASSLDDSESGEQYF

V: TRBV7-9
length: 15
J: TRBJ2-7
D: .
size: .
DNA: TGTGCCAGCGGAGGAGGGGGCAAACCCTCCTACGAGCAGTACTTC
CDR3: CASGGGGKPSYEQYF

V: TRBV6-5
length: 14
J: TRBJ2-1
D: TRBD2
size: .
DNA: TGTGCCAGCAGGCTAGCGGGAGCAAGCAATGAGCAGTTCTTC
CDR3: CASRLAGASNEQFF

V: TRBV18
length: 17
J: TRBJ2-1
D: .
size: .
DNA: TGTGCCAGCTCACCACCCCTACAGGGGGGGGCCTACAATGAGCAGTTCTTC
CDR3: CASSPPLQGGAYNEQFF

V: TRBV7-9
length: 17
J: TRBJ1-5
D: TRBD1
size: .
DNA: TGTGCCAGCAGCTTAGAATCAGGGGGCCGGGGCAATCAGCCCCAGCATTTT
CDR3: CASSLESGGRGNQPQHF

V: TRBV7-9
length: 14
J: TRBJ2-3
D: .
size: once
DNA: TGTGCCAGCAGCTTAGGTGTAGCGGCGGATACGCAGTATTTT
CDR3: CASSLGVAADTQYF

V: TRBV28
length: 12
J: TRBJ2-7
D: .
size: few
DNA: TGTGCCAGCTCGTGGCAGAACTACGAGCAGTACTTC
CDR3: CASSWQNYEQYF

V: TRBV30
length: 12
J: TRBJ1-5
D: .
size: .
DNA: TGTGCCTGGAGCCGGGGATTCCAGCCCCAGCATTTT
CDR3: CAWSRGFQPQHF

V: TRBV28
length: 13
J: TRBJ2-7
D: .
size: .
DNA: TGTGCCAGCACCCGGGGATCGGGCTACGAGCAGTACTTC
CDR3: CASTRGSGYEQYF

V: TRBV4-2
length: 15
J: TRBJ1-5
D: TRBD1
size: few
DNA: TGTGCCAGCAGCCAAGATTTGGGACAGGGTCAGCCCCAGCATTTT
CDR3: CASSQDLGQGQPQHF

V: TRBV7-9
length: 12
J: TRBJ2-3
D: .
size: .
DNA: TGTGCCAGCAGCTTAGACGGGGATACGCAGTATTTT
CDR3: CASSLDGDTQYF

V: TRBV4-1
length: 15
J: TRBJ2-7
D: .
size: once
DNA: TGCGCCAGCAGCCCCCGTAACGGGGATTCCTACGAGCAGTACTTC
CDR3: CASSPRNGDSYEQYF

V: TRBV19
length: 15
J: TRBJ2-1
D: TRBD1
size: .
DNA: TGTGCCAGCCAACGTGGGGGACAGTCTTACAATGAGCAGTTCTTC
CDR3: CASQRGGQSYNEQFF

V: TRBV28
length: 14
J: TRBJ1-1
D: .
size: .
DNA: TGTGCCAGCAGTTTCGGACAGCCGAACACTGAAGCTTTCTTT
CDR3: CASSFGQPNTEAFF

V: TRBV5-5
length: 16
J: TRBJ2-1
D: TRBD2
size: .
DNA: TGTGCCAGCAGCTCGTTAGCGGGGGGGCGGGAGGATGAGCAGTTCTTC
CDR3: CASSSLAGGREDEQFF